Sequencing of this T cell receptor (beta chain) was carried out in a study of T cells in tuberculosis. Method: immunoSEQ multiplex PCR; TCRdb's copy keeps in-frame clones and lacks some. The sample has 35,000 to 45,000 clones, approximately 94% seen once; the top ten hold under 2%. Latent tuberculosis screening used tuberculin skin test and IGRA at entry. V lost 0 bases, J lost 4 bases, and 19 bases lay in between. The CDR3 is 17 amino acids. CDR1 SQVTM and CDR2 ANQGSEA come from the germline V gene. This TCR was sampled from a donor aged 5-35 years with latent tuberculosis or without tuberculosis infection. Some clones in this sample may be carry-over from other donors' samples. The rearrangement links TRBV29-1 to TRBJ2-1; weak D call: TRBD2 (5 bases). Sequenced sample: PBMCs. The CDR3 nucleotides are TGCAGCGTTGAAGATCCGGTTTCGAGCGGAGTGTACAATGAGCAGTTCTTC. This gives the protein CSVEDPVSSGVYNEQFF.